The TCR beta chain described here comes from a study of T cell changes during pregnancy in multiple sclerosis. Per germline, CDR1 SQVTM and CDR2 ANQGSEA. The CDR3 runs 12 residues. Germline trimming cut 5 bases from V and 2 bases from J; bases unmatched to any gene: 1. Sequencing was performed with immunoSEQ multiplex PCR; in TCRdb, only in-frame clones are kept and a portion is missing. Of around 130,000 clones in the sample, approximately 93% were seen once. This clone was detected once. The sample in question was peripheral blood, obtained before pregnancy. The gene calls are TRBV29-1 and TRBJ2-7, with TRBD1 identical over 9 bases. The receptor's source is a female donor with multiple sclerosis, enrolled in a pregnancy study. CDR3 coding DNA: TGCAGCGTTCGACAGGGGGCCTACGAGCAGTACTTC. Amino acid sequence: CSVRQGAYEQYF.